The subject of this entry is one TCR beta chain. Antigen: not known. Trimming removed 5 bases from V and 7 bases from J, with 13 bases in between. Per germline, CDR1 SGHDT and CDR2 YYEEEE. The CDR3 consists of 13 residues. TCRdb re-derived calls from the RT-PCR reads in MiXCR, one entry per CDR3 protein. The data show about 160,000 distinct CDR3 sequences, with approximately 10% seen just once and around 12% held by the top ten. The sample comes from a study of response to subunit inactivated influenza vaccine. Study-wide results and limits: Researchers suggested that each seasonal influenza vaccination recruits few new T cells.

This receptor was obtained from a man between 45 and 60 years old who received an inactivated influenza vaccine. The genes are TRBV5-6 and TRBJ2-1; weak D call: TRBD2 (5 bases). This material consisted of non-naive T cells sorted from PBMCs, taken around seven weeks after vaccination. The CDR3 DNA follows: TGTGCCAGCAGACTGACGACTAATAATGAGCAGTTCTTC. Translation gives CASRLTTNNEQFF.